This T cell receptor beta chain was sequenced for a study of T cell responses to AZD1222 COVID-19 vaccine (dated by TCRdb to about 2021). Background for the entire study: Because spike-specific TCR depth and breadth did not differ between the two schedules, AZD1222 recipients who got a second dose at roughly 4 weeks were pooled with those who got a second dose at roughly 12 weeks. A total of 230 to 250 trial participants underwent TCR sequencing, of whom 207 had received two doses of AZD1222 and some 25 had received two doses of the MenACWY control vaccine. Enrollment into the trials was organized by age into subgroups of 18-55, 56-69 and 70-plus years, and those subgroups contained approximately 150, 30 and 60 TCR-sequenced participants, respectively.

The CDR3 regions of human TCRbeta chains were analyzed by immunosequencing. Under the source paper's analysis protocol: TCRs in the repertoires were compared against a reference library of SARS-CoV-2-specific TCRs that had been generated with the MIRA antigen-specificity platform. Breadth meant the fraction of unique TCRs that were SARS-CoV-2-associated, whereas depth meant the fraction of total T cells that were SARS-CoV-2-associated. Using the MIRA data, each spike-specific TCR was mapped to the spike region that the TCR reacts to and placed in a CD4 or CD8 class. Log10-transformed breadth and depth values were compared by one-way ANOVA with Sidak's multiple comparisons tests. TCRdb limited this immuneACCESS table to in-frame rearrangements with V and J called. A share of clones is missing; checked studies link under half to unresolved V genes, and the rest is unexplained. The DNA gave D and trimming, while V, J and clone size come from that table. A total of 60,000 to 80,000 clones appear in this sample, 70% to 90% of them only once. Clones ranked in the top ten supply 4.9% of the sample.

The paper as a whole reports these results and caveats: Most participants were white British and females outnumbered males, and the authors suggested that clonal diversity may have been underestimated. Conclusions about previously exposed vaccinees were limited because only six AZD1222 recipients were SARS-CoV-2 seropositive at baseline. Reportedly, close to half of the unique spike-specific TCRs recognized epitopes lying outside the regions that are mutated in the B.1.351 and B.1.1.7 variants. Because no day 14 peak-response samples were available, repertoires were characterized only after the peak T cell response. The 56-69-year group was small, and its depth increase did not reach significance, likely because of low power. After two AZD1222 doses, both the breadth and the depth of spike-specific TCRs were significantly higher than at day 0 and than in MenACWY recipients. Vaccine-associated CD4 TCRs spanned the whole spike protein, with dominant responses in regions 160-218 and 743-854.

The time point tag for this specimen amounts to: baseline before first vaccination. Vaccinee samples came from UK trials COV001 and COV002, including a single-blind randomized controlled phase 2/3 trial of AZD1222 (ChAdOx1 nCoV-19) in healthy adults. For TCRbeta chain sequencing, PBMC samples from trial participants were taken at day 0 and at day 28 after the second dose. To note about this clone: What this receptor recognizes is not known. Qualities for individual bases were not recorded, and no much larger clone is one base off.

The TCR sequence derives from an adult in good health. The sequencing here drew on peripheral blood, taken on day 0 of AZD1222 vaccination.

The nucleotides are TGTGCCAGCAGTGAGGAGATGGGCAATCAGCCCCAGCATTTT. This gives the protein CASSEEMGNQPQHF. This sequence uses TRBV2 and TRBJ1-5, with the D gene uncertain. Looking up the germline V gene yields CDR1 SNHLY and CDR2 FYNNEI. Including the terminal cysteine and phenylalanine, the CDR3 comprises 14 residues. Just CDR3 DNA is preserved here, 42 bases in frame from base 1. The trim is 3 bases for V and 2 bases for J, with a gap of 8 bases between the germline ends.